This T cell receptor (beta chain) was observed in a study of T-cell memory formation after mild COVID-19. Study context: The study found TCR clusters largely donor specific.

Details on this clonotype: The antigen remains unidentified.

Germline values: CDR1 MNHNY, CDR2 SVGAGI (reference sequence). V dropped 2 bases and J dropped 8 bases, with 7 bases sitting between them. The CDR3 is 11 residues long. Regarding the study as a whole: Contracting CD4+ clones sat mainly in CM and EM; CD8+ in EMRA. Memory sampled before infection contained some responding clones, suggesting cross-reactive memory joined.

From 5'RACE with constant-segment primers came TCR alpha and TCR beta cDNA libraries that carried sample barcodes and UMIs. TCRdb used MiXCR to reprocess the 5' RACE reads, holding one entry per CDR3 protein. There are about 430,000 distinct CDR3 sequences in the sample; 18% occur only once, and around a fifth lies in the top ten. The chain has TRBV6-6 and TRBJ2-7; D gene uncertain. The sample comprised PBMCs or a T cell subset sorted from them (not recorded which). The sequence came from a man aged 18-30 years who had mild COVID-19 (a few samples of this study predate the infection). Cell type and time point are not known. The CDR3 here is CASSYGRQQYF. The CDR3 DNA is TGTGCCAGCAGTTACGGCAGGCAGCAGTACTTC.